This T cell receptor beta chain comes out of a study of T cells in Graves' hyperthyroidism and ophthalmopathy. At least ten counts were recorded for this clonotype. V lost 7 bases and J lost 7, with 14 bases in between. The germline CDR1 and CDR2 sequences are MDHEN and SYDVKM. The CDR3 has 13 residues. The CDR3 regions of TCR beta were amplified from RNA transcripts. The study used the HTBI primer set for a first-round RT-PCR of the TCR CDR3. From the multiplex PCR reads, TCRdb called clonotypes with MiXCR, one entry per CDR3 protein. The data contain 550,000 to 600,000 distinct CDR3 sequences, about 14% of them seen just once; the ten biggest clones take up over 6%.

The sample was blood. The receptor comes from a woman younger than 30 with Graves' ophthalmopathy. J is TRBJ1-5 and V is TRBV28, with D maybe TRBD1 (6 bases). CDR3 amino acids: CASTLGQIQPQHF. DNA for the CDR3: TGTGCCAGCACCCTAGGACAGATACAGCCCCAGCATTTT.